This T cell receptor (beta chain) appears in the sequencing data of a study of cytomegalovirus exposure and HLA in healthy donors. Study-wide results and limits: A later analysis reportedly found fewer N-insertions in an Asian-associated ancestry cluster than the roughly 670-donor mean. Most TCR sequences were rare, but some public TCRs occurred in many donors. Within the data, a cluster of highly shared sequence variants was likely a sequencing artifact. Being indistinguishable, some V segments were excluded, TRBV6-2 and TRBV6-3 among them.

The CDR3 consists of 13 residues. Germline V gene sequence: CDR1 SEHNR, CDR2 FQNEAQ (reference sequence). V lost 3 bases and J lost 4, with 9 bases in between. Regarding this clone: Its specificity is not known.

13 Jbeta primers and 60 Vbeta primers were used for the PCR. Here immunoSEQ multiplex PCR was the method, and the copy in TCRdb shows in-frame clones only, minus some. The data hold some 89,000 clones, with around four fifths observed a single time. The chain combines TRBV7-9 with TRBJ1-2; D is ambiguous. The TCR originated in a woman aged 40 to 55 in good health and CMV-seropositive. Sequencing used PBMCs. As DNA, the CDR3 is TGTGCCAGCAGCTTCGAGTCTTTCTATGGCTACACCTTC. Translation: CASSFESFYGYTF.